This record looks at one T cell receptor (beta chain) sequence and its context. The data originate from a study of Ad26.COV2.S vaccination and SARS-CoV-2 variants. Background on the study: Into the muscle, Ad26.COV2.S was dosed once or twice, 56 days apart.

CDR3 size: 17 residues. V shed 5 bases and J shed 7 bases, with 25 bases lying between them. The treatment is: around 19 received Ad26.COV2.S at low or high dose, single or two shots; 5 received placebo; per-sample allocation not given. Day 63 after the first injection of vaccine or placebo was the sampling time. Clones were read by immunoSEQ multiplex PCR, and TCRdb kept only the in-frame ones, dropping some. The repertoire consists of approximately 420,000 clones, with 70% to 90% occurring once and the leading ten covering roughly 4%. This sequence originates from a person between 18 and 65 years old who received the Ad26.COV2.S COVID-19 vaccine or a placebo. The sequencing used peripheral blood, collected in a trial of Ad26.COV2.S vaccine versus placebo. The V call is TRBV5-3, the J call TRBJ2-1; tentatively, D is TRBD1 (5 bases). TRBV5-3 is an ORF; its function is uncertain. The CDR3 nucleotides are TGTGCCAGAAGTCTTCCGACATCCTGGAAGGGGCGAAATGAGCAGTTCTTC. Translating it yields CARSLPTSWKGRNEQFF.